The present T cell receptor (beta chain) was sequenced within a study of blood T cell repertoires in COVID-19. Sequenced by immunoSEQ multiplex PCR; TCRdb stores in-frame clones only, minus some. The sample lists 120,000 to 150,000 clones; approximately 84% were seen once. The V segment lost 7 bases and the J segment 3 bases; nucleotides outside the gene matches: 11. Germline loops: CDR1 MDHEN, CDR2 SYDVKM. CDR3 size: 15 residues. The origin of this receptor is a woman aged 18-29 years who had been exposed to COVID-19. The rearrangement joins TRBV28 to TRBJ2-7; TRBD1 matches 8 bases. Sequencing was performed on PBMCs or T cells enriched from blood (not recorded which). The CDR3 loop is CASNKRAGGFYEQYF. The CDR3 nucleotides read TGTGCCAGCAATAAACGGGCAGGGGGCTTCTACGAGCAGTACTTC.